Given below is one T cell receptor (beta chain) in context. This sample stems from a study of blood T cell repertoires in COVID-19. For the study at large: Acute-phase and convalescent COVID-19 samples originated in the United States, Italy and Spain. The cDNA or gDNA used as material had been derived from T cells, B-cell-depleted T cells, or PBMCs.

The V and J ends lost 7 bases and 9 bases, in that order; junction bases with no gene match: 9. This CDR3 has 15 amino acids. Looked up from germline, CDR1 is SNHLY and CDR2 is FYNNEI. The authors' processing: Amplification of reference gene primers provided the estimated nucleated cell counts. Method: immunoSEQ multiplex PCR; TCRdb's copy keeps in-frame clones and lacks some. V, J and clone size are taken as reported in that table, and D and trimming were inferred from the DNA itself. The sample has 80,000 to 100,000 clones, 70% to 90% seen once. The chain combines TRBV2 with TRBJ2-1; 13 nucleotides align to TRBD2. Sequencing used peripheral blood. The receptor was isolated from a woman older than 75 in a cohort sampled during active or convalescent COVID-19. CDR3 sequence (DNA): TGTGCCAGCATTGATCCGGGACTAGCGGGACGTGAGCAGTTCTTC. The encoded protein is CASIDPGLAGREQFF. Full variable domain (missing parts from reference TRBV2 and TRBJ2-1): EPEVTQTPSHQVTQMGQEVILRCVPISNHLYFYWYRQILGQKVEFLVSFYNNEISEKSEIFDDQFSVERPDGSNFTLKIRSTKLEDSAMYFCASIDPGLAGREQFFGPGTRLTVL.